This is a list of T cell receptor beta chains from one sample in a study of CD8+ T cells in alopecia areata. Data came from immunoSEQ multiplex PCR; TCRdb stores just in-frame clones and leaves some out. The table has 170,000 or so clones, over 55% seen once. Material: CD4+ T cells sorted from blood, obtained at week 0. These TCRs come from a human donor with alopecia areata. Each CDR3 is given with its conserved first and last residue. The D gene is left open where the match is weak. A row's size may be missing; if present it is once, few, many or a size class.

NA,TRBV6-6,few,TRBJ1-2,TGTGCCAGTTTTTCAGGGTATGGCTACACCTTC,CASFSGYGYTF
NA,TRBV7-2,NA,TRBJ2-7,TGTGCCAGCAGCGCCCAGCCGGGGGGCGGATACGAGCAGTACTTC,CASSAQPGGGYEQYF
TRBD1,TRBV10-3,NA,TRBJ2-2,TGTGCCATCAGGGAAAGTTTAACAGGGGGCTCCGGGGAGCTGTTTTTT,CAIRESLTGGSGELFF
TRBD1,TRBV7-7,NA,TRBJ2-5,TGTGCCAGCAGCGTGTCCAGGGGGCAAGAGACCCAGTACTTC,CASSVSRGQETQYF
NA,TRBV2,NA,TRBJ1-1,TGTGCCAGCAGTGAAGCGGACGTGGGACTCACTGAAGCTTTCTTT,CASSEADVGLTEAFF
NA,TRBV15,NA,TRBJ2-3,TGTGCCACCAGCAGAGATTGGGGTAGTCGCACAGATACGCAGTATTTT,CATSRDWGSRTDTQYF
NA,TRBV30,NA,TRBJ1-2,TGTGCCTGGAGTCGGGATCGTGGGTATGGCTACACCTTC,CAWSRDRGYGYTF
NA,TRBV27,NA,TRBJ2-1,TGTGCCAGCCGCCAGGGCGTACGGTCCTACAATGAGCAGTTCTTC,CASRQGVRSYNEQFF
NA,TRBV4-3,once,TRBJ2-1,TGCGCCAGCAGCCAAGATTTGAGGGCGACTGAGCAGTTCTTC,CASSQDLRATEQFF
NA,TRBV29-1,few,TRBJ1-2,TGCAGCGCGTCGGACGGCTTCTATGGCTACACCTTC,CSASDGFYGYTF
NA,TRBV7-2,NA,TRBJ1-1,TGTGCCAGCAGCTCGTCAGGGAGCACTGAAGCTTTCTTT,CASSSSGSTEAFF
NA,TRBV4-3,NA,TRBJ2-1,TGCGCCAGCAGCCCGGAGGGGAGCTCCTACAATGAGCAGTTCTTC,CASSPEGSSYNEQFF
NA,TRBV30,NA,TRBJ1-6,TGTGCCTGGAGTGTTCAGGGCAATTCACCCCTCCACTTT,CAWSVQGNSPLHF
NA,TRBV11-2,few,TRBJ2-3,TGTGCCAGCAGCCCCCGCCGGGGGGCAGGGGATACGCAGTATTTT,CASSPRRGAGDTQYF
NA,TRBV9,once,TRBJ1-6,TGTGCCAGCAGCGTAGAGGGGAATTCACCCCTCCACTTT,CASSVEGNSPLHF
NA,TRBV10-2,NA,TRBJ2-3,TGCGCCAGCAGTGAGGGGAGAGATACGCAGTATTTT,CASSEGRDTQYF
NA,TRBV29-1,NA,TRBJ2-5,TGCAGCGTTGGGGGGCCCAGGACCCAGTACTTC,CSVGGPRTQYF
NA,TRBV6-1,few,TRBJ2-6,TGTGCCAGCAGTAAAACAGGGTCTGGGGCCAACGTCCTGACTTTC,CASSKTGSGANVLTF
TRBD1,TRBV7-3,NA,TRBJ1-1,TGTGCCAGCAGTTCCATAGGGGGCTTGACTGAAGCTTTCTTT,CASSSIGGLTEAFF
NA,TRBV7-2,NA,TRBJ2-3,TGTGCCAGCCTTCTAAGCACAGATACGCAGTATTTT,CASLLSTDTQYF
NA,TRBV5-1,few,TRBJ1-2,TGCGCCAGCAGGAATCTAAGAAGTTGGTATGGCTACACCTTC,CASRNLRSWYGYTF
NA,TRBV5-6,NA,TRBJ2-2,TGTGCCAGCAGCTTTAGAACCGCGAGGGTCGGGGAGCTGTTTTTT,CASSFRTARVGELFF
NA,TRBV30,NA,TRBJ1-5,TGTGCCTGGACCCCCGGAGGGGGTGGAAATCAGCCCCAGCATTTT,CAWTPGGGGNQPQHF
NA,TRBV29-1,NA,TRBJ2-7,TGCAGCGCAACGGGACACACTGGGGAGCAGTACTTC,CSATGHTGEQYF
NA,TRBV27,NA,TRBJ2-4,TGTGCCAGCAGTTTATCGATTGGGGTTGAAAACATTCAGTACTTC,CASSLSIGVENIQYF
NA,TRBV19,few,TRBJ1-5,TGTGCCAGTAAGGGCATCTCCAGGGTCCAGCCCCAGCATTTT,CASKGISRVQPQHF
NA,TRBV6-1,NA,TRBJ1-2,TGTGCCAGCGCCGAGGGAGGTTATGGCTACACCTTC,CASAEGGYGYTF
NA,TRBV25-1,NA,TRBJ1-2,TGTGCCAGCAAAGCAATAGGAGATAATAACTATGGCTACACCTTC,CASKAIGDNNYGYTF
NA,TRBV30,NA,TRBJ1-6,TGTGCCTGGAGTGTACGGAGGGACCGGTCACCCCTCCACTTT,CAWSVRRDRSPLHF
NA,TRBV29-1,NA,TRBJ1-1,TGCAGCGTTGACTGGCAGTCGAACACTGAAGCTTTCTTT,CSVDWQSNTEAFF
NA,TRBV7-2,once,TRBJ2-2,TGTGCCAGCAGCACCGGGGGGCTCATCAACACCGGGGAGCTGTTTTTT,CASSTGGLINTGELFF
NA,TRBV11-3,NA,TRBJ2-6,TGTGCCAGCAGCTTCCCTGGGGCCAACGTCCTGACTTTC,CASSFPGANVLTF
NA,TRBV29-1,NA,TRBJ1-4,TGCAGCGTTGATTCTGGTGAAAAACTGTTTTTT,CSVDSGEKLFF
TRBD1,TRBV15,once,TRBJ1-2,TGTGCCACCAGCAGAGGACAGGGGCTCTATGGCTACACCTTC,CATSRGQGLYGYTF
NA,TRBV10-3,NA,TRBJ2-5,TGTGCCACTCAGGAACAGCAAGAGACCCAGTACTTC,CATQEQQETQYF
NA,TRBV11-2,NA,TRBJ1-1,TGTGCCAGCAGCCCCAGGGGCCTCAATACTGAAGCTTTCTTT,CASSPRGLNTEAFF
NA,TRBV19,NA,TRBJ2-6,TGTGCCAGTAGTATAGGTCCTGGGGCCAACGTCCTGACTTTC,CASSIGPGANVLTF
TRBD2,TRBV29-1,once,TRBJ2-7,TGCAGCGCCTCCCCCGGGACTAGCGGCTCCTACGAGCAGTACTTC,CSASPGTSGSYEQYF
NA,TRBV29-1,few,TRBJ1-5,TGCAGCGTTGGGGGAGGTAATCAGCCCCAGCATTTT,CSVGGGNQPQHF
TRBD2,TRBV12-5,NA,TRBJ2-1,TGTGCTAGTGGTTTGGGAAGAGCGGGGGGGACCAATGAGCAGTTCTTC,CASGLGRAGGTNEQFF
NA,TRBV5-1,NA,TRBJ1-4,TGCGCCAGCAGCTTGGACAGTGAAAAACTGTTTTTT,CASSLDSEKLFF
NA,TRBV7-9,NA,TRBJ1-6,TGTGCCAGCAGCTTAGCGTCAGATTCACCCCTCCACTTT,CASSLASDSPLHF
NA,TRBV18,NA,TRBJ2-1,TGTGCCAGCTCACCTCCTGGGCCGACGGTATCCTACAATGAGCAGTTCTTC,CASSPPGPTVSYNEQFF
TRBD2,TRBV25-1,NA,TRBJ2-3,TGTGCCAGCAGTGAACGGGGGACTAGGGGTTCCACAGATACGCAGTATTTT,CASSERGTRGSTDTQYF
NA,TRBV6-6,few,TRBJ1-1,TGTGCCAGCTGGACTACAAACACTGAAGCTTTCTTT,CASWTTNTEAFF
NA,TRBV4-3,NA,TRBJ2-7,TGCGCCAGCAGCCAGGGTATGGGTCGCGAGCAGTACTTC,CASSQGMGREQYF
NA,TRBV19,few,TRBJ1-2,TGTGCCAGTAGTATGATCGGCTATGGCTACACCTTC,CASSMIGYGYTF
NA,TRBV29-1,NA,TRBJ2-7,TGCAGCGTTGGGTCAGAGGGCTTCGGAGAGCAGTACTTC,CSVGSEGFGEQYF
NA,TRBV29-1,NA,TRBJ2-7,TGCAGCGTTTCCCGGGACGCACCCTACGAGCAGTACTTC,CSVSRDAPYEQYF
NA,TRBV13,NA,TRBJ1-2,TGTGCCAGCAGCGAGTGGGGGACACCCAGCTATGGCTACACCTTC,CASSEWGTPSYGYTF
TRBD1,TRBV4-3,NA,TRBJ1-6,TGCGCCAGCAGCCAAGTTAGTAGCGGGACAGGGCAGAATTCACCCCTCCACTTT,CASSQVSSGTGQNSPLHF